Ten or more counts support the clone carrying this T cell receptor beta chain. Its antigen is unidentified. Germline CDR1 and CDR2: ENHRY and SYGVKD. The V end was cut by 6 bases, the J end by 3 bases, with 12 bases between. The CDR3 is 13 residues long. As part of library construction, unique molecular identifiers were attached to individual cDNA molecules. TCRdb reanalysed the 5' RACE reads using MiXCR and keeps one entry per CDR3 protein. This repertoire shows tens of thousands of distinct CDR3 sequences, more than 9% found once; its top ten account for approximately 4.1%. The source of the sample is a study of early T cells in non-severe SARS-CoV-2 infection. Across the whole study: With bulk RNA from unsorted whole blood as input, sequencing yielded unpaired chains.

Study findings and constraints: There was a bias toward anti-spike CD8 responses in VDJdb matching, which missed private and CD4 specificities.

This sequence was found in an adult who was a healthcare worker with PCR-confirmed SARS-CoV-2 infection or an uninfected control (not recorded which). The chain couples TRBV10-3 to TRBJ2-7; tentative D call: TRBD1 (5 bases). Sequencing was performed on whole blood. This CDR3 reads CAISTARVYEQYF. In nucleotides, the CDR3 is TGTGCCATCAGCACCGCCAGGGTCTACGAGCAGTACTTC.